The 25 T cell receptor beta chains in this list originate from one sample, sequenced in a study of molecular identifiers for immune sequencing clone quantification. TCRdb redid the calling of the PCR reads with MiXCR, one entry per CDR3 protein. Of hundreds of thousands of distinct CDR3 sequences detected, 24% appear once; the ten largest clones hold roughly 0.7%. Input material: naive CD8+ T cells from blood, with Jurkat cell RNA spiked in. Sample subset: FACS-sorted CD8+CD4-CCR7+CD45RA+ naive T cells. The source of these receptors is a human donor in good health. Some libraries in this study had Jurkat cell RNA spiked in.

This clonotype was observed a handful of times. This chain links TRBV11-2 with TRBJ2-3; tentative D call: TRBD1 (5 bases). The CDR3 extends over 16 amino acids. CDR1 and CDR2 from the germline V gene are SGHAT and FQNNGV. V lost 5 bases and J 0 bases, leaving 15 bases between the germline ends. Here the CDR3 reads CASSPPDTVSTDTQYF. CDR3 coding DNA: TGTGCCAGCAGCCCACCGGACACAGTAAGCACAGATACGCAGTATTTT.

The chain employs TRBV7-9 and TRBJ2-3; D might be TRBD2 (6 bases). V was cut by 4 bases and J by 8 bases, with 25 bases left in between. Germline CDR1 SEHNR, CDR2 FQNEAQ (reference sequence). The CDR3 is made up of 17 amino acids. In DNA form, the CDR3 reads TGTGCCAGCAGCTCTAATCGGGAGCCCTCTGAGTCGGTTACGCAGTATTTT. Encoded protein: CASSSNREPSESVTQYF.

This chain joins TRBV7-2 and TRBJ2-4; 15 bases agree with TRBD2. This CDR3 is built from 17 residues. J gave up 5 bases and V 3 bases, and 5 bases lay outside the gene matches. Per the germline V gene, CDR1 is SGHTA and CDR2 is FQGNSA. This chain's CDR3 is CASSFGLAGGSENIQYF. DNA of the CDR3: TGTGCCAGCAGCTTCGGACTAGCGGGGGGGAGCGAAAACATTCAGTACTTC.

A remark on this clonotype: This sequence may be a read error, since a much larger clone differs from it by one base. CDR3 sequence reads: CASRTTQGYGGAAFF. The CDR3 DNA is TGTGCCAGCAGAACTACGCAGGGGTACGGGGGGGCGGCTTTCTTT. The V gene is TRBV12-3 or TRBV12-4, the J gene TRBJ1-1, with D possibly being TRBD1 (6 bases). Trimming pared 6 bases from V and 11 bases from J, leaving 25 bases between. The CDR3 runs 15 residues.

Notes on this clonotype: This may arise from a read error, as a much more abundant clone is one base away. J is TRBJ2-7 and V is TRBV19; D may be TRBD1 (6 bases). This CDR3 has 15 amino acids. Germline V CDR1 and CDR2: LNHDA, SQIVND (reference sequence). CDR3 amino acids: CTSSIDSKDSYEQYF. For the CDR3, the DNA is TGTACCAGTAGTATAGATTCGAAGGACAGCTACGAGCAGTACTTC.

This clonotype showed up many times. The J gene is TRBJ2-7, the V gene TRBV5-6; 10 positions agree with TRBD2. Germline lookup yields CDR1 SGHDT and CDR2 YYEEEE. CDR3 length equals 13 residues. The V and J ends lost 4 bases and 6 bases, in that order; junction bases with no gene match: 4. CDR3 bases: TGTGCCAGCAGCCCGAGGACTAGCGGCGAGCAGTACTTC. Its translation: CASSPRTSGEQYF.

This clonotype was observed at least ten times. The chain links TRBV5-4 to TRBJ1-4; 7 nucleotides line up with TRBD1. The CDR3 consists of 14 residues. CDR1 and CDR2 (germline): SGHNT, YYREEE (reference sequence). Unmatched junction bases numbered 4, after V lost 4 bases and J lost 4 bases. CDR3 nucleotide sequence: TGTGCCAGCAGCGAGGACAGGAATAATGAAAAACTGTTTTTT. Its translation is CASSEDRNNEKLFF.

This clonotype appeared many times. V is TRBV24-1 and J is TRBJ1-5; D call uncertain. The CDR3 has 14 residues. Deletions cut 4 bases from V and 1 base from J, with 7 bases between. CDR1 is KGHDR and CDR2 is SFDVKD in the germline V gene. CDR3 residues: CATSELDSNQPQHF. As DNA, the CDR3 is TGTGCCACCAGTGAACTGGACAGCAATCAGCCCCAGCATTTT.

CDR3 loop: CASSPENSQETQYF. The CDR3, as DNA: TGTGCCAGCAGCCCAGAGAACAGCCAAGAGACCCAGTACTTC. This sequence joins TRBV11-2 and TRBJ2-5; no definite D call. Trimming took off 5 bases at V and 1 base at J, with 11 bases between the two ends. CDR3 length equals 14 residues. Looked up from germline, CDR1 is SGHAT and CDR2 is FQNNGV.

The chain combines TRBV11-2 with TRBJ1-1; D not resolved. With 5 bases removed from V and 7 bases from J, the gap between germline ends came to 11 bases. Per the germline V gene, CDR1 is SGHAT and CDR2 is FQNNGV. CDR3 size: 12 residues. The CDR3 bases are TGTGCCAGCAGCGAAACCGGCATTGAAGCTTTCTTT. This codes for CASSETGIEAFF.

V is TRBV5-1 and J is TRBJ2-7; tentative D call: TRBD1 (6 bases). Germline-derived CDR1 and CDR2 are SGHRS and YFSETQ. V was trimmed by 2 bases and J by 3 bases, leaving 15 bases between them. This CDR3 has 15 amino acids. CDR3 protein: CASSFQSQGSYEQYF. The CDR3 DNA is TGCGCCAGCAGCTTCCAGAGCCAGGGGAGCTACGAGCAGTACTTC.

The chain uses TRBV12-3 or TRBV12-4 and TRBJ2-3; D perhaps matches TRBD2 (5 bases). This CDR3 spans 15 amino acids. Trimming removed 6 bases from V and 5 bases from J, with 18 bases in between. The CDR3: CASSHPALRGDTQYF. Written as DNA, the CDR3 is TGTGCCAGCAGCCATCCGGCACTTCGGGGAGATACGCAGTATTTT.

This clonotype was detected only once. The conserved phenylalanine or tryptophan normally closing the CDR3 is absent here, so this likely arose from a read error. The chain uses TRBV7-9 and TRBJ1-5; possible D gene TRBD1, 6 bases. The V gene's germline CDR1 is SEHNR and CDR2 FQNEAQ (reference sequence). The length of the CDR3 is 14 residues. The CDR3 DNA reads TGTGCCAGCAGCTCCGTGGGGGCAGGACAGCGCCAGCATGTT. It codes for CASSSVGAGQRQHV.

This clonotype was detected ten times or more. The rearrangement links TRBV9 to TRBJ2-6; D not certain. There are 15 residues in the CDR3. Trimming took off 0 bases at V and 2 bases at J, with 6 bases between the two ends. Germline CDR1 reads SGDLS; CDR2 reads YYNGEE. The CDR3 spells CASSVGNTGANVLTF. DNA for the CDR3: TGTGCCAGCAGCGTAGGCAATACTGGGGCCAACGTCCTGACTTTC. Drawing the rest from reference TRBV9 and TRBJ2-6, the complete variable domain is DSGVTQTPKHLITATGQRVTLRCSPRSGDLSVYWYQQSLDQGLQFLIQYYNGEERAKGNILERFSAQQFPDLHSELNLSSLELGDSALYFCASSVGNTGANVLTFGAGSRLTVL.

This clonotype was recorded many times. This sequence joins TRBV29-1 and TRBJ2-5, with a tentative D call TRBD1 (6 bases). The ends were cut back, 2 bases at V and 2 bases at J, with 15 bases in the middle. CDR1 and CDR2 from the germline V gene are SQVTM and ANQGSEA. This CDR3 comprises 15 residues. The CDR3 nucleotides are TGCAGCGTTGAAAAGAGGGGACATCGTCAAGAGACCCAGTACTTC. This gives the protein CSVEKRGHRQETQYF.

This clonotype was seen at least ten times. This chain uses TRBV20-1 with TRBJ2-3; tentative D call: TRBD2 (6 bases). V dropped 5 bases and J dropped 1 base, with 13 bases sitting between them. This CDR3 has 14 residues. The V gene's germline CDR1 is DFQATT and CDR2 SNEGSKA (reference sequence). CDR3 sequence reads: CSAPWRDGTDTQYF. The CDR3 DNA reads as TGCAGTGCTCCTTGGCGGGACGGCACAGATACGCAGTATTTT.

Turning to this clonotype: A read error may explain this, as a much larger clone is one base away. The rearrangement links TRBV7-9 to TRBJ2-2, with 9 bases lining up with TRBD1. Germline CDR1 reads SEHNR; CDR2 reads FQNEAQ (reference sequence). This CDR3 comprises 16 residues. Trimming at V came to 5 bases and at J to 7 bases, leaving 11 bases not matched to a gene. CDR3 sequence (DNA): TGTGCCAGCAGCGGACCGGGACAGGGTGTGTTCGGGGAGCTGTTTTTT. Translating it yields CASSGPGQGVFGELFF.

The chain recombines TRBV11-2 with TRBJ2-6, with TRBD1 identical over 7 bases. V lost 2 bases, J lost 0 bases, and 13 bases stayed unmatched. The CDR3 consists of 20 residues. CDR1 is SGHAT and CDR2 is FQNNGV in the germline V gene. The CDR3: CASSLWGSYRGSSGANVLTF. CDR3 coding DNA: TGTGCCAGCAGCTTATGGGGCTCATACAGGGGAAGCTCTGGGGCCAACGTCCTGACTTTC.

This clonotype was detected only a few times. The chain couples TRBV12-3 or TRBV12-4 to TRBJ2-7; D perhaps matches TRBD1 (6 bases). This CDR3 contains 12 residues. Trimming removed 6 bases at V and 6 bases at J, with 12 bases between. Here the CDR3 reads CASSPQGPEQYF. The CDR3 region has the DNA TGTGCCAGCAGCCCCCAGGGGCCCGAGCAGTACTTC.

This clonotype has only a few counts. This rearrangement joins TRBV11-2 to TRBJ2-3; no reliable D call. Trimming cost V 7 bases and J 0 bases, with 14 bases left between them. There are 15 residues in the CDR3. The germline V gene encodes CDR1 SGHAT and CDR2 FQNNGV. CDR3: CASKLDGSSTDTQYF. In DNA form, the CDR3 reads TGTGCCAGCAAACTGGACGGTTCTAGCACAGATACGCAGTATTTT.

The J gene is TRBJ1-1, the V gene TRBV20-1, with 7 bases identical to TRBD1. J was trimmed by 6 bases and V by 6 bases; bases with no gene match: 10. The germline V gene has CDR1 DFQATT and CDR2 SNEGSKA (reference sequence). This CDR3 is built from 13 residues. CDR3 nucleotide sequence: TGCAGTGCGGCCGGGACAGATCGACCTGAAGCTTTCTTT. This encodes CSAAGTDRPEAFF.

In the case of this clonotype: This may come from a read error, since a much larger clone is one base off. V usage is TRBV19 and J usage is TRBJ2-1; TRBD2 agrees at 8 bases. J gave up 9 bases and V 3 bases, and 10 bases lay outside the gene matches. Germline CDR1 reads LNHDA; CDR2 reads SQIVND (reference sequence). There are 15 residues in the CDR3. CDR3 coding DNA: TGTGCCAGTAGTATCCCTAACGGGGGGGCGGGTGAGCAGTTCTTC. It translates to CASSIPNGGAGEQFF.

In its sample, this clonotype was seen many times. This CDR3 reads CASSERTGGYEQYF. In nucleotides, the CDR3 is TGTGCCAGCAGTGAAAGAACAGGGGGTTACGAGCAGTACTTC. This chain connects TRBV2 to TRBJ2-7; 8 nucleotides line up with TRBD1. Trimming took 2 bases from V and 4 from J; bases not matched to a gene: 4. Germline lookup yields CDR1 SNHLY and CDR2 FYNNEI. CDR3 size: 14 residues. The full variable domain, rest sourced from reference TRBV2 and TRBJ2-7, is EPEVTQTPSHQVTQMGQEVILRCVPISNHLYFYWYRQILGQKVEFLVSFYNNEISEKSEIFDDQFSVERPDGSNFTLKIRSTKLEDSAMYFCASSERTGGYEQYFGPGTRLTVT.

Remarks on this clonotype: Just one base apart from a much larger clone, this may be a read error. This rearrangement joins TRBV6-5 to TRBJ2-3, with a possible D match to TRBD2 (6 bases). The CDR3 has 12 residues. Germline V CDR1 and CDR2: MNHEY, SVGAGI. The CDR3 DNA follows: TGTGCCAGCGGATCCGGGACTTGGTCCGCGGATTTT. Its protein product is CASGSGTWSADF.

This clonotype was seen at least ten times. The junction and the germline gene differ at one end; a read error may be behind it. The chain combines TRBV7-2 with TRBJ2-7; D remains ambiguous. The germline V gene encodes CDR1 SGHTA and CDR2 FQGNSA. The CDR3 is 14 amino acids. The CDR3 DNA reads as TGTGCCAGCAGCTTCTACCCGGGTCCCTATGAGCAGTACTTC. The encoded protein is CASSFYPGPYEQYF.